This TCR beta chain is drawn from a study of cytomegalovirus exposure and HLA in healthy donors. About the study: The study placed roughly four fifths of its roughly 410 genotyped donors in the Caucasian-associated ancestry cluster. Study conclusions and caveats: Roughly even sequencing depth across donors was the assumption behind the presence/absence analyses. In vitro work confirmed that three CMV-associated chains recognize CMV antigens.

The study ran its PCR with 60 Vbeta and 13 Jbeta primers. Only in-frame clones appear in the TCRdb table, and some are missing; sequencing was by immunoSEQ multiplex PCR. The sample holds some 190,000 clones, 80% to 90% seen once. V lost 4 bases and J lost 4, with 16 bases in between. Germline lookup yields CDR1 SNHLY and CDR2 FYNNEI. The CDR3 extends over 15 amino acids. On this clone itself: As yet, its antigen is unknown.

The chain combines TRBV2 with TRBJ2-5; possible D gene TRBD2, 5 bases. This clonotype was sampled from a man aged 30 to 45 in good health and CMV-seronegative. Sequenced sample: PBMCs. CDR3 sequence (DNA): TGTGCCAGCAGTGTCGGGGAACAGATTCCAGAGACCCAGTACTTC. Translated: CASSVGEQIPETQYF.